The 25 T cell receptor beta chains below all came from one sample that was sequenced in a study of blood T cell repertoires in COVID-19. The table came from immunoSEQ multiplex PCR; TCRdb's copy has only in-frame clones and leaves some out. The data contain hundreds of thousands of clones, approximately 86% of them singletons. The specimen was PBMCs or T cells enriched from blood (not recorded which). All receptors derive from a woman in her twenties or thirties who had recovered from COVID-19.

V usage is TRBV7-2 and J usage is TRBJ1-6, with D perhaps matching TRBD1 (6 bases). There are 14 residues in the CDR3. The V end lost 2 bases, the J end lost 11 bases, and 13 bases lay between the germline ends. Germline values: CDR1 SGHTA, CDR2 FQGNSA. In DNA, the CDR3 is TGTGCCAGCAGCTTATTACAGGGATCCGCACCCCTCCACTTT. Its protein product is CASSLLQGSAPLHF.

The chain couples TRBV1 to TRBJ2-5; TRBD2 is taken as the D call from the table, unchecked against the DNA. TRBV1 is recorded as a pseudogene. The CDR3 is 16 amino acids. The CDR3 reads CTSSQVISGGQETQYF. In nucleotides, the CDR3 is TGCACCAGCAGCCAAGTGATTAGCGGGGGTCAAGAGACCCAGTACTTC.

The chain carries TRBV11-3 and TRBJ2-1; 8 bases fit TRBD1. The CDR3 is made up of 13 amino acids. V was pared by 5 bases and J by 8 bases, with 5 bases of the junction left unmatched. Germline-derived CDR1 and CDR2 are SGHNT and YENEEA. The CDR3 nucleotides read TGTGCCAGCAGCGATCGGACAGGGCATGAGCAGTTCTTC. It codes for CASSDRTGHEQFF.

The chain employs TRBV7-9 and TRBJ2-7, with 9 positions matching TRBD2. The length of the CDR3 is 15 residues. The germline CDR1 and CDR2 sequences are SEHNR and FQNEAQ (reference sequence). V dropped 5 bases and J dropped 2; count of bases not matched to a gene: 7. CDR3 nucleotide sequence: TGTGCCAGCAGCACCCCTAGCGGGGAGACCTACGAGCAGTACTTC. Translation: CASSTPSGETYEQYF.

V is TRBV27 and J is TRBJ1-1; TRBD1 aligns across 10 bases. The junction had 8 bases not matched to a gene; V was cut back by 3 bases and J by 4 bases. In germline, CDR1 is MNHEY, CDR2 SMNVEV (reference sequence). CDR3 length: 16 amino acids. The CDR3 DNA sequence: TGTGCCAGCAGTTTCGGACCCGGGACAGGGGCCACTGAAGCTTTCTTT. The encoded protein is CASSFGPGTGATEAFF.

The J gene is TRBJ1-1, the V gene TRBV27; perhaps TRBD1 as D (6 bases). The CDR3 contains 15 residues. Deletions cut 5 bases from V and 0 bases from J, with 13 bases between. The germline V gene encodes CDR1 MNHEY and CDR2 SMNVEV (reference sequence). DNA of the CDR3: TGTGCCAGCAGTCCCCACAGGGCCATGAACACTGAAGCTTTCTTT. It is translated as CASSPHRAMNTEAFF.

The V gene is TRBV7-6, the J gene TRBJ2-1; 7 bases agree with TRBD2. Unmatched junction bases numbered 5, after V lost 2 bases and J lost 4 bases. Germline-derived CDR1 and CDR2 are SGHVS and FNYEAQ. The CDR3 totals 15 residues. Here the CDR3 DNA reads TGTGCCAGCAGCTTAATCGAGCGGGAATACAATGAGCAGTTCTTC. It yields the protein CASSLIEREYNEQFF.

The chain couples TRBV10-2 to TRBJ2-3; 11 positions agree with TRBD2. Germline V gene data show CDR1 as WSHSY and CDR2 as SAAADI. The CDR3 spans 16 residues. V lost 6 bases to trimming and J lost 5 bases; unmatched junction nucleotides: 10. CDR3: CASRKLIAGGEDTQYF. The CDR3 region has the DNA TGCGCCAGCAGAAAACTCATAGCGGGAGGGGAAGATACGCAGTATTTT.

This chain uses TRBV5-5 with TRBJ2-2; D perhaps matches TRBD1 (6 bases). The length of the CDR3 is 15 residues. Germline V gene sequence: CDR1 SGHKS, CDR2 YYEKEE (reference sequence). The V gene lost 2 bases and the J gene lost 1 base, with 9 bases spanning the gap. The CDR3 loop is CASSLRTENTGELFF. CDR3 nucleotide sequence: TGTGCCAGCAGCTTAAGGACAGAGAACACCGGGGAGCTGTTTTTT.

A note on this clone: Other DNA variants within this sample encode the same CDR3. V gene TRBV5-1 combines with J gene TRBJ2-7, with D maybe TRBD1 (6 bases). Per the germline V gene, CDR1 is SGHRS and CDR2 is YFSETQ. V dropped 1 base and J dropped 1 base, with 6 bases sitting between them. CDR3 length: 13 amino acids. The CDR3 DNA follows: TGCGCCAGCAGCTTGCAGGGGTCCTACGAGCAGTACTTC. As protein: CASSLQGSYEQYF. Complete variable domain (other parts from reference TRBV5-1 and TRBJ2-7): KAGVTQTPRYLIKTRGQQVTLSCSPISGHRSVSWYQQTPGQGLQFLFEYFSETQRNKGNFPGRFSGRQFSNSRSEMNVSTLELGDSALYLCASSLQGSYEQYFGPGTRLTVT.

The V and J genes are TRBV4-1 and TRBJ1-4, with 7 bases aligning to TRBD1. With 4 bases clipped from V and 8 bases from J, the junction kept 4 bases outside the gene matches. CDR1 is MGHRA and CDR2 is YSYEKL in the germline V gene. The CDR3 extends over 13 amino acids. The CDR3 is CASSLDREEKLFF. The CDR3 coding sequence is TGCGCCAGCAGCCTTGACAGGGAAGAAAAACTGTTTTTT.

This clone was counted a single time. The chain joins TRBV6-5 to TRBJ1-1; a possible D gene is TRBD1 (6 bases). V was trimmed by 6 bases and J by 0 bases, leaving 11 bases between them. This CDR3 is 14 amino acids long. Germline lookup yields CDR1 MNHEY and CDR2 SVGAGI. The DNA of the CDR3 is TGTGCCAGCAGCACAGGGATAATGAACACTGAAGCTTTCTTT. Translation gives CASSTGIMNTEAFF.

This sequence joins TRBV4-1 and TRBJ1-2; TRBD1 might be the D (6 bases). V gave up 1 base and J gave up 4 bases, with 16 bases separating them. CDR1 is MGHRA and CDR2 is YSYEKL in the germline V gene. The CDR3 runs 16 residues. The CDR3 spells CASSQVSQGRSYGYTF. For the CDR3, the DNA is TGCGCCAGCAGCCAAGTGTCTCAGGGGCGCAGCTATGGCTACACCTTC.

The gene calls are TRBV27 and TRBJ1-6, with D hard to call. Germline CDR1 MNHEY, CDR2 SMNVEV (reference sequence). The CDR3 runs to 13 residues. Trimming stripped 4 bases from V and 7 bases from J, with 8 bases between. The CDR3 coding sequence is TGTGCCAGCAGTTGGAGGAAGAATTCACCCCTCCACTTT. Its protein product is CASSWRKNSPLHF.

The V call is TRBV5-1, the J call TRBJ2-3; TRBD2 matches 14 bases. The length of the CDR3 is 16 residues. Germline CDR1 SGHRS, CDR2 YFSETQ. Germline trimming cut 4 bases from V and 4 bases from J; bases unmatched to any gene: 5. CDR3 amino acids: CASSPGLAGEADTQYF. The DNA of the CDR3 is TGCGCCAGCAGCCCGGGACTAGCGGGGGAAGCAGATACGCAGTATTTT.

The chain has TRBV25-1 and TRBJ1-4; D is uncertain. This CDR3 contains 16 residues. Germline loops: CDR1 MGHDK, CDR2 SYGVNS. V lost 5 bases and J 5 bases, leaving 18 bases between the germline ends. The CDR3, as DNA: TGTGCCAGCAGTAAGGAGTGGTCGCCGAAGAATGAAAAACTGTTTTTT. This codes for CASSKEWSPKNEKLFF.

The chain couples TRBV4-3 to TRBJ2-3, with TRBD2 matching over 8 bases. With 11 bases clipped from V and 4 bases from J, the junction kept 11 bases outside the gene matches. This CDR3 is 14 amino acids long. From germline, CDR1 is LGHNA and CDR2 YSLEER. The CDR3 loop is CALRRGGGSDTQYF. The DNA for the CDR3 is TGCGCCCTCAGACGGGGGGGCGGATCAGATACGCAGTATTTT.

The rearrangement joins TRBV4-1 to TRBJ1-1, with D possibly TRBD1 on 5 matching bases. This CDR3 has 16 residues. V was cut by 1 base and J by 1 base, with 13 bases left in between. The germline V gene has CDR1 MGHRA and CDR2 YSYEKL. The CDR3 nucleotides are TGCGCCAGCAGCCAAGCTTACTCTACAGGGAACACTGAAGCTTTCTTT. Amino acid sequence: CASSQAYSTGNTEAFF.

The chain carries TRBV7-2 and TRBJ1-2; D is perhaps TRBD1 (5 bases). Trimming shortened V by 1 base and J by 3 bases, and 12 bases separated the two germline ends. There are 15 residues in the CDR3. Germline CDR1 and CDR2: SGHTA and FQGNSA. The CDR3: CASSLDNRLYYGYTF. The CDR3, as DNA: TGTGCCAGCAGCTTAGATAACAGGCTCTACTATGGCTACACCTTC.

The chain is built from TRBV7-2 and TRBJ2-6, with a weak D call TRBD1 (6 bases). From germline, CDR1 is SGHTA and CDR2 FQGNSA. Between the trimmed V and J ends, which lost 5 bases and 1 base, there was a span of 12 bases. The length of the CDR3 is 16 residues. The CDR3 DNA reads TGTGCCAGCAGCCCGTGGACAGTATCTGGGGCCAACGTCCTGACTTTC. Translation: CASSPWTVSGANVLTF.

This clone was found a few times. J is TRBJ2-1 and V is TRBV4-1, with no clear D. Trimming cost V 1 base and J 2 bases, with 12 bases left between them. Germline V CDR1 and CDR2: MGHRA, YSYEKL. CDR3 size: 16 residues. The CDR3 loop reads CASSQVDILTYNEQFF. The CDR3 nucleotides are TGCGCCAGCAGCCAAGTAGATATCTTAACCTACAATGAGCAGTTCTTC.

The rearrangement uses TRBV28 and TRBJ2-7; 9 bases are shared with TRBD2. The length of the CDR3 is 14 residues. After removal of 6 bases from V and 5 bases from J, the junction contained 8 bases not matched to a gene. The V gene's germline CDR1 is MDHEN and CDR2 SYDVKM. The CDR3 region is CASRLAGAFDEQYF. DNA of the CDR3: TGTGCCAGCAGATTAGCGGGAGCTTTCGACGAGCAGTACTTC.

There are a few counts of this clone. The chain has TRBV28 and TRBJ1-3; the D is unclear. V lost 3 bases, J lost 4 bases, and 7 bases lay in between. Germline V CDR1 and CDR2: MDHEN, SYDVKM. The CDR3 contains 13 residues. CDR3 nucleotides: TGTGCCAGCAGTTTCCCCCAGGGAAACACCATATATTTT. Its translation is CASSFPQGNTIYF.

This clone was counted between two and nine times. This sequence joins TRBV11-2 and TRBJ1-6; 7 bases map to TRBD1. The germline V gene has CDR1 SGHAT and CDR2 FQNNGV. Trimming cost V 2 bases and J 7 bases; bases outside gene matches: 2. The CDR3 is 14 amino acids. The CDR3, as DNA: TGTGCCAGCAGCTTATCCAGGGGGAATTCACCCCTCCACTTT. It encodes CASSLSRGNSPLHF.

The chain employs TRBV5-8 and TRBJ2-1, with 14 bases lining up with TRBD2. CDR1 and CDR2 from the germline V gene are SGHTS and YDEGEE. The ends lost 5 bases at V and 2 bases at J; junction bases unmatched: 6. CDR3 size: 17 residues. The chain's CDR3 is CASRKTSGRAAYNEQFF. CDR3 sequence (DNA): TGTGCCAGCAGGAAGACTAGCGGGAGGGCCGCCTACAATGAGCAGTTCTTC.